A single sample gave rise to the 26 T cell receptor beta chains below, sequenced in a study of T cell responses to AZD1222 COVID-19 vaccine. This table comes from immunoSEQ multiplex PCR, and its TCRdb copy is limited to in-frame clones, with some not included. The top ten hold about 1.5% of the sample, which has about 150,000 clones, 90% to 95% seen once. Material: peripheral blood, obtained on day 0 of AZD1222 vaccination. These receptors all come from an adult in good health.

This clone was counted once. The V gene is TRBV28, the J gene TRBJ2-7; TRBD1 matches at 9 bases. Germline CDR1 and CDR2: MDHEN and SYDVKM. The CDR3 length is 13 residues. Germline trimming cut 6 bases from V and 4 bases from J; bases unmatched to any gene: 4. The CDR3 DNA sequence: TGTGCCAGCAGGACAGGGGGAGGGTACGAGCAGTACTTC. Translated: CASRTGGGYEQYF.

This clone was detected only a few times. The V gene is TRBV4-2, the J gene TRBJ2-2, with 9 nucleotides matching TRBD2. With V trimmed by 3 bases and J by 0 bases, 5 bases remained unmatched. Per the germline V gene, CDR1 is LGHNA and CDR2 is YNFKEQ. This CDR3 region has 17 residues. The CDR3 DNA sequence: TGTGCCAGCAGCCAGCGAGCGGGGGGCCCGAACACCGGGGAGCTGTTTTTT. It codes for CASSQRAGGPNTGELFF.

This sequence joins TRBV7-6 and TRBJ1-1; D gene unclear. The CDR3 runs to 14 residues. From germline, CDR1 is SGHVS and CDR2 FNYEAQ. V lost 5 bases, J lost 0 bases, and 10 bases lay in between. CDR3 residues: CASSPRTVNTEAFF. As DNA, the CDR3 is TGTGCCAGCAGCCCGAGGACGGTGAACACTGAAGCTTTCTTT.

This clone was detected only once. This rearrangement joins TRBV12-3 or TRBV12-4 to TRBJ2-5, with 8 nucleotides matching TRBD2. CDR3 length: 13 residues. V trimming: 5 bases; J trimming: 4 bases; junction bases outside the gene matches: 3. The CDR3 bases are TGTGCCAGCAGTCCAAGCGGGAGAGAGACCCAGTACTTC. Protein product: CASSPSGRETQYF.

This rearrangement joins TRBV28 to TRBJ2-1; tentative D call: TRBD1 (5 bases). The germline V gene encodes CDR1 MDHEN and CDR2 SYDVKM. This CDR3 is 14 amino acids long. V was trimmed by 5 bases and J by 1 base, leaving 9 bases between them. In DNA form, the CDR3 reads TGTGCCAGCAGTCAGGGAATGTCCTACAATGAGCAGTTCTTC. This gives the protein CASSQGMSYNEQFF.

This clone occurred once. V usage is TRBV7-2 and J usage is TRBJ2-1; D not certain. Germline V gives CDR1 SGHTA, CDR2 FQGNSA. The V end lost 9 bases, the J end lost 6 bases, and 18 bases lay between the germline ends. CDR3 size: 14 residues. DNA of the CDR3: TGTGCCAGTCGACCTAACACAACGCTCAATGAGCAGTTCTTC. Its translation is CASRPNTTLNEQFF.

This clone was seen once. The rearrangement links TRBV11-3 to TRBJ1-2; D perhaps matches TRBD1 (6 bases). Between the trimmed V and J ends, which lost 5 bases and 8 bases, there was a span of 15 bases. This CDR3 is built from 13 residues. Germline CDR1 and CDR2: SGHNT and YENEEA. The CDR3 loop reads CASSPAGAVGYTF. The CDR3 DNA sequence: TGTGCCAGCAGCCCTGCAGGGGCCGTCGGCTACACCTTC.

This clone has only one observation. J is TRBJ1-5 and V is TRBV11-2; 9 bases agree with TRBD1. The length of the CDR3 is 16 residues. The J segment lost 0 bases and the V segment lost 3 bases, leaving 3 bases of the junction unmatched. CDR1 SGHAT and CDR2 FQNNGV come from the germline V gene. This chain's CDR3 is CASSLTGGSSNQPQHF. The CDR3 coding sequence is TGTGCCAGCAGCTTGACAGGGGGATCTAGCAATCAGCCCCAGCATTTT.

The J gene is TRBJ1-4, the V gene TRBV6-2 or TRBV6-3; a possible D gene is TRBD1 (6 bases). Germline V gene sequence: CDR1 MNHEY, CDR2 SVGEGT. The CDR3 runs 16 residues. V shed 1 base and J shed 0 bases, with 9 bases lying between them. The DNA of the CDR3 is TGTGCCAGCAGTTACTTTCGACAGGCAACTAATGAAAAACTGTTTTTT. This encodes CASSYFRQATNEKLFF.

In its sample, this clone was seen once. V usage is TRBV3-1 (or the pseudogene TRBV3-2) and J usage is TRBJ2-1; D unresolved. The V end was cut by 3 bases, the J end by 7 bases, with 16 bases between. CDR1 and CDR2 (germline): LGHDT, YNNKEL (reference sequence). This CDR3 has 15 amino acids. CDR3 amino acids: CASSQGGPVDNEQFF. CDR3 bases: TGTGCCAGCAGCCAGGGCGGACCGGTCGATAATGAGCAGTTCTTC.

V gene TRBV19 combines with J gene TRBJ2-7; D may correspond to TRBD1 or TRBD2 (5 bases each). CDR1 is LNHDA and CDR2 is SQIVND in the germline V gene (reference sequence). The CDR3 is made up of 14 amino acids. The V end was cut by 5 bases, the J end by 7 bases, with 18 bases between. CDR3 nucleotide sequence: TGTGCCAGTAGTCCCAGGGACCGCTACTTGGAGCAGTACTTC. This translates into CASSPRDRYLEQYF.

This sequence joins TRBV18 and TRBJ1-5; D unclear. V dropped 6 bases and J dropped 4 bases, with 22 bases sitting between them. Germline loops: CDR1 KGHSH, CDR2 LQKENI. The CDR3 contains 17 residues. CDR3 DNA: TGTGCCAGCTCCCGCGAGGAGAGGACGGGTGGAAATCAGCCCCAGCATTTT. Protein: CASSREERTGGNQPQHF.

V is TRBV9 and J is TRBJ2-2, with TRBD1 matching 10 bases. V dropped 2 bases and J dropped 4; count of bases not matched to a gene: 5. The CDR3 sequence is 16 residues long. Germline CDR1 reads SGDLS; CDR2 reads YYNGEE. The CDR3 region has the DNA TGTGCCAGCAGCGTCTCCGGGACAGGGGTCACCGGGGAGCTGTTTTTT. It yields the protein CASSVSGTGVTGELFF.

The rearrangement links TRBV6-4 to TRBJ1-6; D is undetermined. This CDR3 is 17 amino acids long. The V end was cut by 5 bases, the J end by 0 bases, with 14 bases between. CDR1 is MRHNA, CDR2 SNTAGT, per germline. The CDR3 is CASSRDPASSYNSPLHF. CDR3 nucleotides: TGTGCCAGCAGTCGCGATCCGGCGAGCTCCTATAATTCACCCCTCCACTTT.

The rearrangement joins TRBV7-2 to TRBJ2-1; the D call may be TRBD1 or TRBD2 (7 bases each). The V end was cut by 6 bases, the J end by 2 bases, with 14 bases between. Germline CDR1 reads SGHTA; CDR2 reads FQGNSA. The CDR3 extends over 15 amino acids. The CDR3 coding sequence is TGTGCCAGCAGTCCTCAGGGGGGGACCTACAATGAGCAGTTCTTC. Protein: CASSPQGGTYNEQFF.

The rearrangement links TRBV20-1 to TRBJ1-6, with D perhaps matching TRBD1 (5 bases). This CDR3 is built from 14 residues. The germline V gene has CDR1 DFQATT and CDR2 SNEGSKA (reference sequence). V dropped 3 bases and J dropped 7 bases, with 13 bases sitting between them. CDR3 amino acids: CSASYWQGNSPLHF. The CDR3 DNA sequence: TGCAGTGCTAGTTACTGGCAGGGAAATTCACCCCTCCACTTT.

This clone was seen a few times. This chain joins TRBV2 and TRBJ2-7; D unclear. The V end lost 4 bases, the J end lost 5 bases, and 18 bases lay between the germline ends. Looked up from germline, CDR1 is SNHLY and CDR2 is FYNNEI. The CDR3 covers 15 residues. CDR3 in amino acids: CASSASWTTNDEQYF. CDR3 coding DNA: TGTGCCAGCAGTGCCTCGTGGACCACGAACGACGAGCAGTACTTC.

This chain links TRBV9 with TRBJ2-3; 9 nucleotides align to TRBD2. The V and J ends lost 3 bases and 4 bases, in that order; junction bases with no gene match: 15. The CDR3 is 18 residues long. From germline, CDR1 is SGDLS and CDR2 YYNGEE. As DNA, the CDR3 is TGTGCCAGCAGCGCCACCGCGGGGGGGAGCAATTGGGCAGATACGCAGTATTTT. Translation: CASSATAGGSNWADTQYF. The full variable domain, with the rest looked up from reference TRBV9 and TRBJ2-3, is DSGVTQTPKHLITATGQRVTLRCSPRSGDLSVYWYQQSLDQGLQFLIQYYNGEERAKGNILERFSAQQFPDLHSELNLSSLELGDSALYFCASSATAGGSNWADTQYFGPGTRLTVL.

This chain links TRBV6-5 with TRBJ1-6; D might be TRBD1 (6 bases). Germline V gives CDR1 MNHEY, CDR2 SVGAGI. V was clipped by 7 bases and J by 6 bases, with 13 bases between them. The CDR3 consists of 14 residues. The CDR3: CASTSDRLNSPLHF. DNA for the CDR3: TGTGCCAGCACCTCAGACAGGCTTAATTCACCCCTCCACTTT.

The rearrangement links TRBV5-1 to TRBJ1-6; 7 bases match TRBD1. V lost 4 bases to trimming and J lost 9 bases; unmatched junction nucleotides: 10. This CDR3 is 15 amino acids long. Looked up from germline, CDR1 is SGHRS and CDR2 is YFSETQ. Here the CDR3 DNA reads TGCGCCAGCAGCAGCCGGGACAGTGGTTCTTCACCCCTCCACTTT. As protein: CASSSRDSGSSPLHF.

This sequence joins TRBV18 and TRBJ2-2; D ambiguous. Trimming took 1 base from V and 1 from J, leaving 1 base between them. This CDR3 comprises 13 residues. Germline CDR1 and CDR2: KGHSH and LQKENI. This chain's CDR3 is CASSPQNTGELFF. CDR3 in DNA: TGTGCCAGCTCACCACAGAACACCGGGGAGCTGTTTTTT.

The gene calls are TRBV19 and TRBJ2-7, with 8 bases matching TRBD1. Germline lookup yields CDR1 LNHDA and CDR2 SQIVND (reference sequence). The CDR3 runs 17 residues. The J segment lost 5 bases and the V segment lost 1 base, leaving 13 bases of the junction unmatched. This chain's CDR3 is CASSIAPRSTGAHEQYF. CDR3 DNA: TGTGCCAGTAGTATAGCTCCGCGCTCGACAGGGGCTCACGAGCAGTACTTC.

The chain is built from TRBV4-3 and TRBJ2-7; 10 bases fit TRBD1. The V segment lost 4 bases and the J segment 4 bases; nucleotides outside the gene matches: 7. This CDR3 has 15 amino acids. Germline CDR1 and CDR2: LGHNA and YSLEER. Written as DNA, the CDR3 is TGCGCCAGCAGCCTGGCCGGGGGACAGGGGTACGAGCAGTACTTC. This sequence encodes CASSLAGGQGYEQYF.

This clone has a single count. This sequence joins TRBV29-1 and TRBJ1-2; D gene unclear. This CDR3 spans 14 amino acids. Germline V gene lookup returns CDR1 SQVTM and CDR2 ANQGSEA. V was cut by 2 bases and J by 1 base, with 11 bases left in between. Here the CDR3 reads CSVEHDILNYGYTF. Written as DNA, the CDR3 is TGCAGCGTTGAACATGACATACTTAACTATGGCTACACCTTC.

The CDR3 loop is CASSLASGLYSPYEQYF. CDR3 in DNA: TGTGCCAGCAGCTTGGCCAGCGGACTTTACTCCCCCTACGAGCAGTACTTC. The chain is built from TRBV5-8 and TRBJ2-7; D perhaps matches TRBD2 (5 bases). Germline assignment: CDR1 SGHTS and CDR2 YDEGEE. This CDR3 is 17 amino acids long. The V end was cut by 0 bases, the J end by 2 bases, with 18 bases between.

This clone was seen more than once but under ten times. The chain carries TRBV28 and TRBJ1-5; maybe TRBD1 (5 bases). V gave up 2 bases and J gave up 6 bases, with 8 bases separating them. The length of the CDR3 is 13 residues. Germline V lookup: CDR1 MDHEN, CDR2 SYDVKM. The CDR3, as DNA: TGTGCCAGCAGTTTACCAGGGATTCAGCCCCAGCATTTT. It specifies CASSLPGIQPQHF.